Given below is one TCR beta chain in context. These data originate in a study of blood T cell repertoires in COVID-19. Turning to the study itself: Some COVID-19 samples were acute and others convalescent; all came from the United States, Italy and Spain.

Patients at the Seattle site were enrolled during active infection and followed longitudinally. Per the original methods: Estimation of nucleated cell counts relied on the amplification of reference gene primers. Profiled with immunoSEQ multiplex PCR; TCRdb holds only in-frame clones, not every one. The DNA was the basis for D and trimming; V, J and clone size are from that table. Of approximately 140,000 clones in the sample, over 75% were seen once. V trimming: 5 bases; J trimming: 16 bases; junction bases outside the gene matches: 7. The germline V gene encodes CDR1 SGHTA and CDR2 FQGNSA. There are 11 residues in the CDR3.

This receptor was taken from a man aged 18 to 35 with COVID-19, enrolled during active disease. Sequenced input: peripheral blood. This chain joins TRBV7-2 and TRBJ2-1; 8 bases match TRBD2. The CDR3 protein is CASSIGTRGFF. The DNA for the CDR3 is TGTGCCAGCAGCATCGGGACTAGAGGCTTCTTC.